The next 31 T cell receptor beta chains were all read from a single sample in a study of monozygotic twins with inflammatory bowel disease. Each CDR3 protein gets one entry in TCRdb, which reprocessed the 5' RACE reads and gives no DNA. The sample has around 400,000 distinct CDR3 sequences. The sample was blood. The source of these receptors is a human donor with ulcerative colitis or Crohn's disease, or a healthy co-twin of an affected twin (not recorded which).

This rearrangement joins TRBV5-1 to TRBJ2-1; TCRdb designates TRBD2, a call that cannot be tested without DNA. CDR1 is SGHRS, CDR2 YFSETQ, per germline. The CDR3 sequence is 15 residues long. The CDR3 region is CASSLVSGGINEQFF.

The J gene is TRBJ1-5, the V gene TRBV7-9; TCRdb calls TRBD1, which cannot be checked without DNA. The V gene's germline CDR1 is SEHNR and CDR2 FQNEAQ (reference sequence). The CDR3 is 16 residues long. CDR3 loop: CASSLGSGSGNQPQHF.

V gene TRBV23-1 combines with J gene TRBJ2-1; TCRdb's assignment of TRBD1 cannot be checked, as there is no DNA. TRBV23-1 falls under the ORF class, with uncertain function. This CDR3 spans 17 amino acids. CDR3 amino acids: CASSQTEGQSSYNEQFF.

The V gene is TRBV18, the J gene TRBJ2-3. Germline lookup yields CDR1 KGHSH and CDR2 LQKENI. The CDR3 is 13 amino acids. CDR3 region: CASSLDGTDTQYF.

The genes are TRBV5-1 and TRBJ2-7; TCRdb's D call, TRBD2, is unchecked because there is no DNA. This CDR3 is 16 amino acids long. From germline, CDR1 is SGHRS and CDR2 YFSETQ. The CDR3 here is CASSSAGEGRSYEQYF.

The rearrangement uses TRBV28 and TRBJ2-3; with no DNA, the TCRdb D assignment of TRBD1 cannot be verified. CDR3 length: 13 amino acids. The V gene's germline CDR1 is MDHEN and CDR2 SYDVKM. CDR3 sequence: CASSEGSTDTQYF.

This chain joins TRBV7-9 and TRBJ2-1; TCRdb's D call of TRBD1 is untestable without DNA. The CDR3 totals 15 residues. Germline CDR1 SEHNR, CDR2 FQNEAQ (reference sequence). The CDR3 reads CASSPPGQINNEQFF.

The gene calls are TRBV7-2 and TRBJ2-7. The CDR3 extends over 13 amino acids. Germline CDR1 and CDR2: SGHTA and FQGNSA. The chain's CDR3 is CASSLAGTLEQYF.

The CDR3 here is CASSLVRHSSYEQYF. This chain connects TRBV11-2 to TRBJ2-7. Looked up from germline, CDR1 is SGHAT and CDR2 is FQNNGV. The CDR3 runs to 15 residues.

This sequence joins TRBV7-9 and TRBJ1-4; TCRdb reports TRBD1, a call that lacks DNA to check it against. The CDR3 has 15 amino acids. Germline lookup yields CDR1 SEHNR and CDR2 FQNEAQ (reference sequence). CDR3: CASSFKRGTNEKLFF.

The chain's CDR3 is CASSRRPTGSGTEAFF. The chain links TRBV7-2 to TRBJ1-1; the D gene TCRdb calls, TRBD1, cannot be checked with no DNA. The CDR3 spans 16 residues. Germline assignment: CDR1 SGHTA and CDR2 FQGNSA.

The gene calls are TRBV12-3 or TRBV12-4 and TRBJ2-6; TCRdb's D call, TRBD1, is unchecked because there is no DNA. The CDR3 is 15 residues long. The CDR3 loop is CASSLAGTGANVLTF.

The V call is TRBV9, the J call TRBJ1-5; TCRdb designates TRBD1, a call that cannot be tested without DNA. This CDR3 has 14 residues. Germline loops: CDR1 SGDLS, CDR2 YYNGEE. CDR3 amino acids: CASSAGQGEGPQHF. The variable domain in full, with the rest retrieved from reference TRBV9 and TRBJ1-5, is DSGVTQTPKHLITATGQRVTLRCSPRSGDLSVYWYQQSLDQGLQFLIQYYNGEERAKGNILERFSAQQFPDLHSELNLSSLELGDSALYFCASSAGQGEGPQHFGDGTRLSIL.

The chain couples TRBV19 to TRBJ1-1; TCRdb's D gene call, TRBD1, goes unchecked for lack of DNA. Germline V gene sequence: CDR1 LNHDA, CDR2 SQIVND (reference sequence). The length of the CDR3 is 15 residues. CDR3 in amino acids: CASSATGALNTEAFF. The entire variable domain, with the rest obtained from reference TRBV19 and TRBJ1-1, is as follows: DGGITQSPKYLFRKEGQNVTLSCEQNLNHDAMYWYRQDPGQGLRLIYYSQIVNDFQKGDIAEGYSVSREKKESFPLTVTSAQKNPTAFYLCASSATGALNTEAFFGQGTRLTVV.

The CDR3: CSARIVVADTQYF. The chain couples TRBV20-1 to TRBJ2-3. Germline lookup yields CDR1 DFQATT and CDR2 SNEGSKA (reference sequence). This CDR3 spans 13 amino acids.

This chain connects TRBV11-2 to TRBJ2-7; TCRdb outputs TRBD1, but without DNA this stays unchecked. This CDR3 spans 13 amino acids. Germline lookup yields CDR1 SGHAT and CDR2 FQNNGV. CDR3 sequence: CASSPDSLYEQYF.

The rearrangement uses TRBV20-1 and TRBJ2-3; TCRdb's assignment of TRBD2 cannot be checked, as there is no DNA. This CDR3 has 17 amino acids. Germline CDR1 and CDR2: DFQATT and SNEGSKA (reference sequence). Here the CDR3 reads CSARPLPGLADTDTQYF.

V and J are TRBV2 and TRBJ2-5; the TCRdb D gene call, TRBD2, has no DNA to confirm it. Germline CDR1 SNHLY, CDR2 FYNNEI. The CDR3 is 17 amino acids. CDR3 sequence: CASSRTRGGGSQETQYF.

The rearrangement links TRBV20-1 to TRBJ1-2; the TCRdb call, TRBD1, lacks DNA for checking. Germline V gene data show CDR1 as DFQATT and CDR2 as SNEGSKA (reference sequence). The CDR3 has 14 amino acids. The CDR3 sequence: CSARQLTGPYGYTF.

This chain joins TRBV24-1 and TRBJ1-5. The CDR3 sequence is 12 residues long. From germline, CDR1 is KGHDR and CDR2 SFDVKD. The CDR3 sequence: CATSGLYQPQHF.

CDR3 protein: CASSFGGTGSYEQYF. The gene calls are TRBV11-1 and TRBJ2-7. In germline, CDR1 is SGHAT, CDR2 FQDESV (reference sequence). The CDR3 loop spans 15 amino acids.

This chain joins TRBV7-2 and TRBJ2-7; TCRdb reports TRBD2, a call that lacks DNA to check it against. Germline V CDR1 and CDR2: SGHTA, FQGNSA. This CDR3 is built from 14 residues. This CDR3 is CASSQGLVSYKQYF.

The chain has TRBV5-1 and TRBJ2-1; TCRdb names TRBD2, which stays unverified in the absence of DNA. CDR1 and CDR2 (germline): SGHRS, YFSETQ. CDR3 length equals 14 residues. CDR3 residues: CASSLEHREFEQFF.

This chain joins TRBV27 and TRBJ1-2. CDR1 is MNHEY, CDR2 SMNVEV, per germline (reference sequence). CDR3 length: 17 amino acids. The CDR3 loop reads CASSSGTNGRDNYGYTF.

V usage is TRBV4-3 and J usage is TRBJ2-1. There are 16 residues in the CDR3. The germline CDR1 and CDR2 sequences are LGHNA and YSLEER. The CDR3 region is CASSQETGSSYNEQFF.

This chain joins TRBV20-1 and TRBJ2-3; TCRdb's D call, TRBD1, is unchecked because there is no DNA. The CDR3 sequence is 14 residues long. The germline CDR1 and CDR2 sequences are DFQATT and SNEGSKA (reference sequence). The CDR3 reads CSASGGLVTDTQYF.

This sequence joins TRBV27 and TRBJ1-4. The length of the CDR3 is 14 residues. Germline V CDR1 and CDR2: MNHEY, SMNVEV (reference sequence). The CDR3 loop is CASSLAGVNEKLFF.

This rearrangement joins TRBV7-9 to TRBJ2-6. The CDR3 consists of 15 residues. The germline CDR1 and CDR2 sequences are SEHNR and FQNEAQ (reference sequence). CDR3 sequence: CASSFGVTGANVLTF.

The J gene is TRBJ1-2, the V gene TRBV12-3 or TRBV12-4; TCRdb designates TRBD1, a call that cannot be tested without DNA. The CDR3 runs to 17 residues. This CDR3 is CASSFSPDRQTNYGYTF.

The chain combines TRBV11-2 with TRBJ1-1. Germline V lookup: CDR1 SGHAT, CDR2 FQNNGV. The CDR3 length is 13 residues. The CDR3 reads CASSPGLNKRAFF.

The V gene is TRBV19, the J gene TRBJ1-2; the TCRdb D gene call, TRBD1, has no DNA to confirm it. Germline loops: CDR1 LNHDA, CDR2 SQIVND (reference sequence). The CDR3 contains 13 residues. CDR3 region: CASSIQGNYGYTF.